Reported below is one T cell receptor beta chain. The antigen is not known. TCRdb keeps only in-frame clones here, not all; method: immunoSEQ multiplex PCR. The profile covers tens of thousands of clones, with roughly 89% appearing a single time and roughly 11% taken by the ten largest. V was cut by 6 bases and J by 5 bases, with 7 bases left in between. The germline CDR1 and CDR2 sequences are MDHEN and SYDVKM. CDR3 size: 11 residues. This entry is derived from a study of OX40 agonist ivuxolimab in advanced cancers. Overall study findings and caveats: Certain nonresponders additionally had low normalized T-cell clonal expansion.

The material was CD4+ or CD8+ T cells sorted from blood, obtained in a trial of the OX40 agonist ivuxolimab. The receptor was isolated from an adult with an advanced solid tumor such as melanoma, head and neck, liver or kidney cancer. The chain carries TRBV28 and TRBJ2-5; no definite D call. CDR3 amino acids: CASSLTETQYF. CDR3 in DNA: TGTGCCAGCAGCCTAACCGAGACCCAGTACTTC.